A single sample gave rise to the 21 T cell receptor beta chains below, sequenced in a study of human CD8 memory T cell subsets. A UMI-labeled 5' RACE approach was the method that produced the TCR beta libraries. TCRdb reprocessed the 5' RACE reads and reports one entry per CDR3 protein, with no DNA. This sample's table has under 8,500 distinct CDR3 sequences. The specimen was CD8+ stem-like memory T cells (TSCM and TCM) sorted from PBMCs. The sample's subset: stem-like memory CD8 T cells (TSTEM), CCR7+ PD-1- TIGIT-. These receptor sequences come from a human donor in good health.

The rearrangement uses TRBV11-2 and TRBJ2-7. Germline-derived CDR1 and CDR2 are SGHAT and FQNNGV. The CDR3 has 14 residues. The chain's CDR3 is CASSLGTSGYEQYF.

The rearrangement joins TRBV19 to TRBJ2-4; the TCRdb call, TRBD1, lacks DNA for checking. The CDR3 sequence is 15 residues long. CDR1 and CDR2 from the germline V gene are LNHDA and SQIVND (reference sequence). The CDR3 here is CASSPGTSGKNIQYF.

CDR3 in amino acids: CASSLGVAGGDIQYF. The gene calls are TRBV7-8 and TRBJ2-4; the TCRdb D gene call, TRBD2, has no DNA to confirm it. CDR1 is SGHVS and CDR2 is FQNEAQ in the germline V gene. CDR3 size: 15 residues.

The rearrangement links TRBV9 to TRBJ1-4; lacking DNA, the TRBD1 call made by TCRdb goes unchecked. CDR1 and CDR2 (germline): SGDLS, YYNGEE. This CDR3 comprises 15 residues. CDR3 residues: CASSGSGGTGEKLFF.

The chain recombines TRBV5-1 with TRBJ2-5; no DNA is available, so the TRBD2 call from TCRdb remains unchecked. The CDR3 has 16 amino acids. Germline loops: CDR1 SGHRS, CDR2 YFSETQ. CDR3: CASSRTSGHQQETQYF.

By frequency, this clonotype is medium-sized. This chain joins TRBV29-1 and TRBJ2-1; TCRdb's D gene call, TRBD2, goes unchecked for lack of DNA. Germline loops: CDR1 SQVTM, CDR2 ANQGSEA. The CDR3 is made up of 16 amino acids. CDR3 region: CSVEGWREDSYNEQFF.

This chain uses TRBV6-5 with TRBJ2-3; with no DNA, the TCRdb D assignment of TRBD2 cannot be verified. The CDR3 covers 15 residues. Germline V gene data show CDR1 as MNHEY and CDR2 as SVGAGI. The CDR3 sequence is CASSYSAGGLDTQYF.

In terms of frequency, this clonotype is hyperexpanded (1% or more). The CDR3 sequence is CASSSRTRGWPEQFF. This chain links TRBV11-2 with TRBJ2-1; TCRdb gives TRBD2 as the D gene, but with no DNA this cannot be confirmed. The V gene's germline CDR1 is SGHAT and CDR2 FQNNGV. The length of the CDR3 is 15 residues.

This clonotype is identified as medium-sized from frequency. CDR3 amino acids: CASTPGVRGEAFF. This chain uses TRBV7-9 with TRBJ1-1; the D call of TRBD1 rests on TCRdb alone, since no DNA is present to check it. The V gene's germline CDR1 is SEHNR and CDR2 FQNEAQ (reference sequence). The CDR3 runs to 13 residues.

J is TRBJ1-5 and V is TRBV9; TCRdb designates TRBD1, a call that cannot be tested without DNA. Germline V gives CDR1 SGDLS, CDR2 YYNGEE. This CDR3 has 15 amino acids. The CDR3 loop reads CASSVGGGGNQPQHF.

This clonotype counts as large by frequency. This rearrangement joins TRBV7-2 to TRBJ2-3; TCRdb's D call, TRBD2, is unchecked because there is no DNA. This CDR3 comprises 14 residues. Germline V gene sequence: CDR1 SGHTA, CDR2 FQGNSA. CDR3 sequence reads: CASSLVGGADTQYF.

The rearrangement uses TRBV9 and TRBJ2-1; with no DNA, the TCRdb D assignment of TRBD2 cannot be verified. The CDR3 covers 15 residues. In germline, CDR1 is SGDLS, CDR2 YYNGEE. Here the CDR3 reads CASSVGGVAGDEQFF.

The rearrangement links TRBV7-9 to TRBJ2-7; TCRdb designates TRBD1, a call that cannot be tested without DNA. The CDR3 spans 20 residues. Germline lookup yields CDR1 SEHNR and CDR2 FQNEAQ (reference sequence). CDR3 region: CASSSPRRQGPYPLTYEQYF.

The chain uses TRBV7-9 and TRBJ2-2; absent DNA, TCRdb's TRBD1 call cannot be checked. Germline-derived CDR1 and CDR2 are SEHNR and FQNEAQ (reference sequence). The CDR3 covers 15 residues. The CDR3 here is CASSRPRQGTGELFF.

The rearrangement links TRBV3-1 to TRBJ2-7. Germline assignment: CDR1 LGHDT and CDR2 YNNKEL (reference sequence). The CDR3 loop spans 12 amino acids. Here the CDR3 reads CASSGDTYEQYF.

The genes are TRBV20-1 and TRBJ2-5; absent DNA, TCRdb's TRBD2 call cannot be checked. The length of the CDR3 is 17 residues. Germline CDR1 is DFQATT and CDR2 is SNEGSKA (reference sequence). This CDR3 reads CSGHGSFLGRYQETQYF.

The rearrangement links TRBV20-1 to TRBJ2-7. CDR3 length: 13 amino acids. CDR1 is DFQATT and CDR2 is SNEGSKA in the germline V gene (reference sequence). CDR3 amino acids: CSSSGNSLGEQYF.

This clonotype registers medium-sized (0.01 to 0.1%) by frequency. The gene calls are TRBV12-3 or TRBV12-4 and TRBJ2-2; TCRdb calls TRBD2, which cannot be checked without DNA. The CDR3 runs to 13 residues. This chain's CDR3 is CAAGGANTGELFF.

This chain joins TRBV20-1 and TRBJ2-1; TCRdb designates TRBD2, a call that cannot be tested without DNA. Looked up from germline, CDR1 is DFQATT and CDR2 is SNEGSKA (reference sequence). The CDR3 is 17 amino acids. The CDR3 here is CSANGLAGVKVYNEQFF.

The gene calls are TRBV28 and TRBJ2-3; TCRdb proposes TRBD2, but this gene call is untestable without DNA. CDR1 is MDHEN, CDR2 SYDVKM, per germline. This CDR3 is built from 20 residues. CDR3: CASGQGASGTSEGDTDTQYF.

The chain employs TRBV6-5 and TRBJ1-5. Germline V gives CDR1 MNHEY, CDR2 SVGAGI. The length of the CDR3 is 15 residues. CDR3 residues: CASSYGAGYNQPQHF.